This T cell receptor beta chain was captured by sequencing in a study of blood T cells in healthy people across ages. A second PCR, run for roughly 7 to 11 cycles, used a sample-barcoded 5' primer plus a J-beta primer mix. One entry per CDR3 protein results from TCRdb running MiXCR on the 5' RACE reads. The sample records a few hundred thousand distinct CDR3 sequences, 27% being singletons. V was cut by 1 base and J by 7 bases, with 7 bases left in between. Germline-derived CDR1 and CDR2 are SGHTA and FQGNSA. The CDR3 length is 13 residues. This clonotype turned up a few times. Its antigen is undetermined. Study observations and caveats: The study could not conclusively compare naive and antigen-experienced cells, given its unsorted PBMCs.

The clonotype comes from a woman between 70 and 85 years old in good health. The sequenced sample consisted of blood. The V and J genes are TRBV7-2 and TRBJ2-2, with D unclear. The CDR3 here is CASSLDGGGELFF. The CDR3, as DNA: TGTGCCAGCAGCTTAGACGGCGGCGGGGAGCTGTTTTTT.